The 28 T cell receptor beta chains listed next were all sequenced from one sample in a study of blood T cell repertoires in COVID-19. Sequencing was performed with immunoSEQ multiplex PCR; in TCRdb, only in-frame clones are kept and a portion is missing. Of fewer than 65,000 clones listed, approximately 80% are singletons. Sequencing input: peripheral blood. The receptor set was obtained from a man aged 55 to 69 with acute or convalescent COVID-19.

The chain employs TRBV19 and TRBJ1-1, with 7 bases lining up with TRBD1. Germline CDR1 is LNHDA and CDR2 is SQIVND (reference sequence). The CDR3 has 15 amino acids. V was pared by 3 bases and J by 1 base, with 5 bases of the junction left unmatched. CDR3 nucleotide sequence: TGTGCCAGTAGTATGCTCAGGGGGAGGAACACTGAAGCTTTCTTT. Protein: CASSMLRGRNTEAFF.

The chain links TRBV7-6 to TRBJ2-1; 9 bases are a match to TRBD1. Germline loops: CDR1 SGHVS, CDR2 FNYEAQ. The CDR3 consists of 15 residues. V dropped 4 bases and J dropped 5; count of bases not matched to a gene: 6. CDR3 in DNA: TGTGCCAGCAGCTCCCGGGACAGGGCCGACAATGAGCAGTTCTTC. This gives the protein CASSSRDRADNEQFF.

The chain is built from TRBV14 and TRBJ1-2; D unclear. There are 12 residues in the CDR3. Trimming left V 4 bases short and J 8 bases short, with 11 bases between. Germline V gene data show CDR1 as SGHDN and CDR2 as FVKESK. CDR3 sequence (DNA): TGTGCCAGCAGCCCCGCCGCGGGGGGCTACACCTTC. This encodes CASSPAAGGYTF.

The CDR3 DNA reads TGTGCCAGCAGCCCGGGACAGCTTAATGAAAAACTGTTTTTT. Encoded protein: CASSPGQLNEKLFF. The chain is built from TRBV7-9 and TRBJ1-4; 7 nucleotides agree with TRBD1. Germline V gene lookup returns CDR1 SEHNR and CDR2 FQNEAQ (reference sequence). V lost 5 bases and J lost 4; bases outside the gene matches: 4. This CDR3 region has 14 residues.

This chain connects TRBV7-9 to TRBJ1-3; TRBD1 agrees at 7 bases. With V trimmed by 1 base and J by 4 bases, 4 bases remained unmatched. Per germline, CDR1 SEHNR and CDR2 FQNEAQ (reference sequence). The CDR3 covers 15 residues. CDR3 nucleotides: TGTGCCAGCAGCTTAGACGGGACAGCCGGAAACACCATATATTTT. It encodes CASSLDGTAGNTIYF.

The CDR3 loop reads CASSYDRNYGYTF. The DNA of the CDR3 is TGTGCCAGCAGCTATGACAGGAACTATGGCTACACCTTC. V gene TRBV5-4 combines with J gene TRBJ1-2; TRBD1 is a possible D gene (6 bases). Germline V gene lookup returns CDR1 SGHNT and CDR2 YYREEE (reference sequence). The V end lost 3 bases, the J end lost 2 bases, and 8 bases lay between the germline ends. The CDR3 has 13 residues. The full variable domain, rest sourced from reference TRBV5-4 and TRBJ1-2, is ETGVTQSPTHLIKTRGQQVTLRCSSQSGHNTVSWYQQALGQGPQFIFQYYREEENGRGNFPPRFSGLQFPNYSSELNVNALELDDSALYLCASSYDRNYGYTFGSGTRLTVV.

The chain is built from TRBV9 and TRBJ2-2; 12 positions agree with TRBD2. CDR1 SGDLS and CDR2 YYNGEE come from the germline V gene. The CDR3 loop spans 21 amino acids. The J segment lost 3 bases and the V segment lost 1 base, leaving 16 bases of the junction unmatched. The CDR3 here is CASSVKGATSGGPAYTGELFF. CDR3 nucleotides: TGTGCCAGCAGCGTAAAGGGGGCGACTAGCGGGGGCCCTGCCTACACCGGGGAGCTGTTTTTT.

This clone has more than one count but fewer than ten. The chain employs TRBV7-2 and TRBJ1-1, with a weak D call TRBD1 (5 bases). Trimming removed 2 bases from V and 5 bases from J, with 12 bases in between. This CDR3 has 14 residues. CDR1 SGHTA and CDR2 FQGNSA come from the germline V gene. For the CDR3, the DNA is TGTGCCAGCAGCTTAAGGGGAATTGGGACTGAAGCTTTCTTT. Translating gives CASSLRGIGTEAFF.

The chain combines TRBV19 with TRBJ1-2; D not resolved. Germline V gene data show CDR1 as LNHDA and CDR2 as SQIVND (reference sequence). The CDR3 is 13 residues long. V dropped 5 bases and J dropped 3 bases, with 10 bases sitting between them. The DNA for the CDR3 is TGTGCCAGTAGTTCCCAGGACTACTATGGCTACACCTTC. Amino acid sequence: CASSSQDYYGYTF.

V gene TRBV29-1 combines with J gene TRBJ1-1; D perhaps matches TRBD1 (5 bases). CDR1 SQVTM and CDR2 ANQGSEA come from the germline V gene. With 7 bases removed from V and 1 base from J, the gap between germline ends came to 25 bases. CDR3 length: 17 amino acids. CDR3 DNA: TGCAGCGACCCGCTCCAGGGTACCATCGACAGGAACACTGAAGCTTTCTTT. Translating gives CSDPLQGTIDRNTEAFF. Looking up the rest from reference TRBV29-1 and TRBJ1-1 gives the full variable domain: SAVISQKPSRDICQRGTSLTIQCQVDSQVTMMFWYRQQPGQSLTLIATANQGSEATYESGFVIDKFPISRPNLTFSTLTVSNMSPEDSSIYLCSDPLQGTIDRNTEAFFGQGTRLTVV.

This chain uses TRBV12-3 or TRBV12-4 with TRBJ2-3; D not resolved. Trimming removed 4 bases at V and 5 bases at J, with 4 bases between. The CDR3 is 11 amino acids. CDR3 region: CASSSGDTQYF. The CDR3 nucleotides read TGTGCCAGCAGTTCGGGAGATACGCAGTATTTT.

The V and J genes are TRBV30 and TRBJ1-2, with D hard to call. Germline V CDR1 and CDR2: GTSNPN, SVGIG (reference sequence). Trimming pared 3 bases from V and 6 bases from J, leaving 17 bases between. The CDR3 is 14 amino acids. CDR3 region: CAWRSVRGYHGYTF. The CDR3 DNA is TGTGCCTGGAGATCGGTCCGGGGATATCATGGCTACACCTTC.

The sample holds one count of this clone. CDR3 amino acids: CSVEPGMNQPQHF. The CDR3 coding sequence is TGCAGCGTTGAACCGGGGATGAATCAGCCCCAGCATTTT. The chain combines TRBV29-1 with TRBJ1-5; the D is unclear. The CDR3 loop spans 13 amino acids. The V gene lost 2 bases and the J gene lost 4 bases, with 9 bases spanning the gap. From germline, CDR1 is SQVTM and CDR2 ANQGSEA.

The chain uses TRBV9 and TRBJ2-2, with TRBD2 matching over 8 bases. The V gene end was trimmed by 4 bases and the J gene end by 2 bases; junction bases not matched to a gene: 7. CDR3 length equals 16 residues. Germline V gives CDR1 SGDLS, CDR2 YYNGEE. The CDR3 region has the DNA TGTGCCAGCAGCCCGGGGGGGCTACTAAACACCGGGGAGCTGTTTTTT. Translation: CASSPGGLLNTGELFF.

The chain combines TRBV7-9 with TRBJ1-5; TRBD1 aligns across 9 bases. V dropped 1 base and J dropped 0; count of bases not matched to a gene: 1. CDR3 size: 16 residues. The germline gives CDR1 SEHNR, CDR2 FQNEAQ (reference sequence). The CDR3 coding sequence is TGTGCCAGCAGCTTAGGACAGGGGGGTAGCAATCAGCCCCAGCATTTT. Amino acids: CASSLGQGGSNQPQHF.

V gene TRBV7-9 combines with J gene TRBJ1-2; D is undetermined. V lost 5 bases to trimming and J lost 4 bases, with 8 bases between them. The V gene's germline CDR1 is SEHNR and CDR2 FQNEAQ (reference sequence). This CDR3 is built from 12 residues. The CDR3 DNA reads TGTGCCAGCAGCGACTCCAGCTATGGCTACACCTTC. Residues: CASSDSSYGYTF. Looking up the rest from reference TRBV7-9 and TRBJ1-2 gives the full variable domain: DTGVSQNPRHKITKRGQNVTFRCDPISEHNRLYWYRQTLGQGPEFLTYFQNEAQLEKSRLLSDRFSAERPKGSFSTLEIQRTEQGDSAMYLCASSDSSYGYTFGSGTRLTVV.

The CDR3 DNA sequence: TGTGCCAGCAGCCCGAACAGGGGCTCACCCCTCCACTTT. Residues: CASSPNRGSPLHF. The V and J genes are TRBV7-2 and TRBJ1-6; TRBD1 matches at 7 bases. With 5 bases clipped from V and 10 bases from J, the junction kept 5 bases outside the gene matches. This CDR3 is 13 amino acids long. CDR1 and CDR2 from the germline V gene are SGHTA and FQGNSA.

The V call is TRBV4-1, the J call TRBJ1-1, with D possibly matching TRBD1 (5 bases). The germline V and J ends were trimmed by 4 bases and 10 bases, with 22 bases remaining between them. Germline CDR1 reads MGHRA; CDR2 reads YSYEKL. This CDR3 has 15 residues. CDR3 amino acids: CASSPPGEGIGGAFF. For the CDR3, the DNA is TGCGCCAGCAGCCCCCCGGGGGAGGGTATTGGCGGAGCTTTCTTT.

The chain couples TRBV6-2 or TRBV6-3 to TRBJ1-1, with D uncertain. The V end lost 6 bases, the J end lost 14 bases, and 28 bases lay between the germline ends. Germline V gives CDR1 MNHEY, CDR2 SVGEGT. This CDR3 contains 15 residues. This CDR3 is CASSDLYRKGRFGFF. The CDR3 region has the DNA TGTGCCAGCAGCGATCTATACCGGAAAGGGAGGTTTGGGTTCTTT.

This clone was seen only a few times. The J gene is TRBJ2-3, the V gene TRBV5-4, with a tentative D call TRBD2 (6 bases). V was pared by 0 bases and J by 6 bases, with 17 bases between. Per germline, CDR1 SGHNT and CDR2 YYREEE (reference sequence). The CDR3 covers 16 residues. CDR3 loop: CASSLGGVSELDTQYF. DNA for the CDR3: TGTGCCAGCAGCTTGGGCGGGGTCTCAGAACTTGATACGCAGTATTTT.

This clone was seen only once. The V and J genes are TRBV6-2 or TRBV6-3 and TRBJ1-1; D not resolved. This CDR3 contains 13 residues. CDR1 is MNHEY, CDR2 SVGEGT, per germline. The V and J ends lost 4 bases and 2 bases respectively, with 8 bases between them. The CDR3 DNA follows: TGTGCCAGCAGTTCCCGGGTTAACACTGAAGCTTTCTTT. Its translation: CASSSRVNTEAFF.

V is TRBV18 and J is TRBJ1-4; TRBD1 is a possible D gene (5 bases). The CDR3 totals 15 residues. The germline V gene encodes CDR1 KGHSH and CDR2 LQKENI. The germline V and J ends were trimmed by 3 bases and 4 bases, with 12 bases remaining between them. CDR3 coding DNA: TGTGCCAGCTCACCCCAGTCAGGGATTAATGAAAAACTGTTTTTT. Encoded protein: CASSPQSGINEKLFF.

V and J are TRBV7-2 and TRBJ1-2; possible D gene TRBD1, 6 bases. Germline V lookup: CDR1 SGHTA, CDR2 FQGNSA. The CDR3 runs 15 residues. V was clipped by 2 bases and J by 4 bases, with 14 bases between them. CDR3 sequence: CASSLSAGQPYGYTF. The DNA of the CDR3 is TGTGCCAGCAGCTTAAGTGCCGGACAGCCCTATGGCTACACCTTC.

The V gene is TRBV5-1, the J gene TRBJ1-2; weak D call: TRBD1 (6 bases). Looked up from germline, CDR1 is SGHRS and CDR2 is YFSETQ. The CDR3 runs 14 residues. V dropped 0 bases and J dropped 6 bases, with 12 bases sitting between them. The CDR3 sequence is CASSLEQGSDGYTF. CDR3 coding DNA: TGCGCCAGCAGCTTGGAACAGGGAAGCGATGGCTACACCTTC. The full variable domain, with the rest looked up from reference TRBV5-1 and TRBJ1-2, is KAGVTQTPRYLIKTRGQQVTLSCSPISGHRSVSWYQQTPGQGLQFLFEYFSETQRNKGNFPGRFSGRQFSNSRSEMNVSTLELGDSALYLCASSLEQGSDGYTFGSGTRLTVV.

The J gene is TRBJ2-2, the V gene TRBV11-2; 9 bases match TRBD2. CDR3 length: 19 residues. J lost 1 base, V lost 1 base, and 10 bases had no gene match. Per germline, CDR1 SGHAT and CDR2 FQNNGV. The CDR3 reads CASSLGGSGGRGNTGELFF. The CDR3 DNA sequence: TGTGCCAGCAGCTTAGGTGGTAGCGGGGGACGCGGGAACACCGGGGAGCTGTTTTTT.

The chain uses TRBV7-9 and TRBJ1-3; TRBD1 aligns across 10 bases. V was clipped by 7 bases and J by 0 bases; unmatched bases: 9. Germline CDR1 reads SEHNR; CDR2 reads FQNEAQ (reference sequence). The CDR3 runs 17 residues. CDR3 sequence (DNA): TGTGCCAGCACCCTTGGGACAGGGGCAAGCTCTGGAAACACCATATATTTT. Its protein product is CASTLGTGASSGNTIYF.

The CDR3 protein is CASRLTGNQPQHF. The CDR3 region has the DNA TGTGCCAGCAGACTTACAGGGAATCAGCCCCAGCATTTT. The rearrangement joins TRBV7-2 to TRBJ1-5; perhaps TRBD1 as D (6 bases). The CDR3 is 13 amino acids. Germline loops: CDR1 SGHTA, CDR2 FQGNSA. The V gene lost 6 bases and the J gene lost 4 bases, with 10 bases spanning the gap.

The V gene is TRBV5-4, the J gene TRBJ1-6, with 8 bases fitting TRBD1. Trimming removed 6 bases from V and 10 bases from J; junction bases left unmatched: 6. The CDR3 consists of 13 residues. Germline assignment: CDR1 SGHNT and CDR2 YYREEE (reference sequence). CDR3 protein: CASTGQGGSPLHF. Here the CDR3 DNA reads TGTGCCAGCACCGGACAGGGAGGATCACCCCTCCACTTT.